This T cell receptor (beta chain) was recovered during a study of cytomegalovirus exposure and HLA in healthy donors. Study-wide findings and caveats: TCR beta chains associated with HLA were, in a later analysis, more clonally expanded than equally common others.

PCR amplification relied on 60 Vbeta primers (plus 13 Jbeta primers). Sequencing used immunoSEQ multiplex PCR; TCRdb keeps in-frame clones, though not all of them. The sample consists of some 90,000 clones, about 86% of them appearing once. CDR1 and CDR2 from the germline V gene are KGHSH and LQKENI. The CDR3 loop spans 15 amino acids. V lost 3 bases, J lost 1 base, and 12 bases lay in between. On this clone: Its antigen is still unknown.

Sample: PBMCs. The TCR was taken from a woman aged 70-85 years in good health and CMV-seropositive. This chain links TRBV18 with TRBJ1-1; D not certain. The CDR3 sequence: CASSPTLVQNTEAFF. CDR3 nucleotide sequence: TGTGCCAGCTCACCGACACTAGTACAGAACACTGAAGCTTTCTTT. Together with reference TRBV18 and TRBJ1-1, the CDR3 gives the full variable domain: NAGVMQNPRHLVRRRGQEARLRCSPMKGHSHVYWYRQLPEEGLKFMVYLQKENIIDESGMPKERFSAEFPKEGPSILRIQQVVRGDSAAYFCASSPTLVQNTEAFFGQGTRLTVV.